This record covers a single T cell receptor beta chain. What it binds is not known. Mismatch with germline at one junction end may stem from a read error. Other DNA sequences of this sample code for an identical CDR3. CDR1 and CDR2 (germline): SGHNT, YYREEE (reference sequence). The length of the CDR3 is 16 residues. This entry comes from a study of OX40 agonist ivuxolimab in advanced cancers. About the research overall: Intravenous ivuxolimab was administered to patients every 2 weeks at 0.01 to 10 mg/kg. Study results and caveats: Not determined was the antigen specificity of the expanded peripheral T cells. Among the least clonally expanded were partial responders at 0.1-3.0 mg/kg.

Method: immunoSEQ multiplex PCR; TCRdb's copy keeps in-frame clones and lacks some. Here the sample spans 50,000 to 70,000 clones, around 83% being singletons. The sequence derives from an adult with an advanced solid tumor such as melanoma, head and neck, liver or kidney cancer. Specimen: CD4+ or CD8+ T cells sorted from blood, collected in a trial of the OX40 agonist ivuxolimab. The chain recombines TRBV5-4 with TRBJ2-5; the match to TRBD2 covers 7 bases. This CDR3 is CASSLAIASGKETQYF. The CDR3 DNA sequence: TGCGCCAGCAGCTTGGCCATCGCTAGCGGAAAAGAGACCCAGTACTTC. Looking up the rest from reference TRBV5-4 and TRBJ2-5 gives the full variable domain: ETGVTQSPTHLIKTRGQQVTLRCSSQSGHNTVSWYQQALGQGPQFIFQYYREEENGRGNFPPRFSGLQFPNYSSELNVNALELDDSALYLCASSLAIASGKETQYFGPGTRLLVL.